The next 27 T cell receptor beta chains were all read from a single sample in a study of cytomegalovirus exposure and HLA in healthy donors. 60 Vbeta and 13 Jbeta primers were used in PCR. The protocol was immunoSEQ multiplex PCR, while the TCRdb copy is restricted to in-frame clones and leaves out a portion. The sample gives about 170,000 clones, around two thirds of which show up once; 2.5% to 3% is in the top ten. Sequenced input: PBMCs. These TCRs come from a man in his forties or fifties in good health and CMV-seronegative.

The gene calls are TRBV7-2 and TRBJ2-7; 7 bases are shared with TRBD2. The V gene's germline CDR1 is SGHTA and CDR2 FQGNSA. The ends lost 0 bases at V and 3 bases at J; junction bases unmatched: 5. The CDR3 is 15 residues long. CDR3 in DNA: TGTGCCAGCAGCTTAGCAACTAGCGTAGTCTACGAGCAGTACTTC. Protein: CASSLATSVVYEQYF. The complete variable domain, with remaining parts taken from reference TRBV7-2 and TRBJ2-7, reads GAGVSQSPSNKVTEKGKDVELRCDPISGHTALYWYRQSLGQGLEFLIYFQGNSAPDKSGLPSDRFSAERTGGSVSTLTIQRTQQEDSAVYLCASSLATSVVYEQYFGPGTRLTVT.

This clone has a handful of counts. This chain joins TRBV30 and TRBJ1-2; 9 bases agree with TRBD1. Germline CDR1 is GTSNPN and CDR2 is SVGIG (reference sequence). This CDR3 comprises 15 residues. Trimming removed 5 bases from V and 4 bases from J; junction bases left unmatched: 11. The CDR3, as DNA: TGTGCCTGGGATGGAATGGGGACAGGGATCTATGGCTACACCTTC. It yields the protein CAWDGMGTGIYGYTF.

The rearrangement uses TRBV5-1 and TRBJ2-5; TRBD1 aligns across 9 bases. The CDR3 is 13 amino acids. J was trimmed by 5 bases and V by 6 bases; bases with no gene match: 5. Germline V lookup: CDR1 SGHRS, CDR2 YFSETQ. CDR3 sequence: CASIGQGRETQYF. In DNA, the CDR3 is TGCGCCAGCATCGGACAGGGGAGGGAGACCCAGTACTTC. The full variable domain, in which reference TRBV5-1 and TRBJ2-5 provide the parts outside the CDR3, is KAGVTQTPRYLIKTRGQQVTLSCSPISGHRSVSWYQQTPGQGLQFLFEYFSETQRNKGNFPGRFSGRQFSNSRSEMNVSTLELGDSALYLCASIGQGRETQYFGPGTRLLVL.

This clone was seen a few times. A read error may explain this, as a much larger clone is one base away. Within the sample, other DNA sequences also encode this same CDR3. The chain is built from TRBV4-1 and TRBJ2-2, with no clear D. This CDR3 contains 14 residues. Germline V CDR1 and CDR2: MGHRA, YSYEKL. V was pared by 1 base and J by 3 bases, with 6 bases between. CDR3 nucleotides: TGCGCCAGCAGCCAAGCGGTTGACACCGGGGAGCTGTTTTTT. Its translation is CASSQAVDTGELFF.

The gene calls are TRBV27 and TRBJ2-7; 8 bases agree with TRBD2. The V gene end was trimmed by 4 bases and the J gene end by 0 bases; junction bases not matched to a gene: 5. Germline CDR1 reads MNHEY; CDR2 reads SMNVEV (reference sequence). This CDR3 comprises 15 residues. The CDR3 is CASSWGGGRSYEQYF. CDR3 DNA sequence: TGTGCCAGCAGTTGGGGCGGGGGGCGCTCCTACGAGCAGTACTTC.

The chain joins TRBV7-2 to TRBJ1-1; no reliable D call. Germline V gene data show CDR1 as SGHTA and CDR2 as FQGNSA. This CDR3 contains 13 residues. Deletions cut 5 bases from V and 5 bases from J, with 12 bases between. The CDR3 bases are TGTGCCAGCAGCAGTGGGAGTCTTACTGAAGCTTTCTTT. It codes for CASSSGSLTEAFF. Variable domain in full (rest from reference TRBV7-2 and TRBJ1-1): GAGVSQSPSNKVTEKGKDVELRCDPISGHTALYWYRQSLGQGLEFLIYFQGNSAPDKSGLPSDRFSAERTGGSVSTLTIQRTQQEDSAVYLCASSSGSLTEAFFGQGTRLTVV.

The V and J genes are TRBV28 and TRBJ2-5, with 8 positions matching TRBD2. Germline V gene sequence: CDR1 MDHEN, CDR2 SYDVKM. V dropped 3 bases and J dropped 4; count of bases not matched to a gene: 13. This CDR3 spans 17 amino acids. CDR3 nucleotide sequence: TGTGCCAGCAGTTTCGGGAGGGGCGGGGGCCCCCGAGAGACCCAGTACTTC. Protein sequence: CASSFGRGGGPRETQYF.

This chain connects TRBV19 to TRBJ2-6; D might be TRBD2 (5 bases). The CDR3 runs 15 residues. The germline gives CDR1 LNHDA, CDR2 SQIVND (reference sequence). With 4 bases removed from V and 5 bases from J, the gap between germline ends came to 12 bases. In DNA form, the CDR3 reads TGTGCCAGTAGTACCGGGGAGCCTAGGGCCAACGTCCTGACTTTC. This sequence encodes CASSTGEPRANVLTF. The whole variable domain, filled in from reference TRBV19 and TRBJ2-6, reads DGGITQSPKYLFRKEGQNVTLSCEQNLNHDAMYWYRQDPGQGLRLIYYSQIVNDFQKGDIAEGYSVSREKKESFPLTVTSAQKNPTAFYLCASSTGEPRANVLTFGAGSRLTVL.

The chain recombines TRBV19 with TRBJ2-7, with D possibly being TRBD1 (6 bases). The CDR3 contains 13 residues. Trimming took off 2 bases at V and 7 bases at J, with 12 bases between the two ends. Germline CDR1 is LNHDA and CDR2 is SQIVND (reference sequence). CDR3 bases: TGTGCCAGTAGTATACAGGGGAAAGGAGAGCAGTACTTC. Translated: CASSIQGKGEQYF.

This chain links TRBV5-1 with TRBJ2-7; the D gene is possibly TRBD1 (6 bases). From germline, CDR1 is SGHRS and CDR2 YFSETQ. Trimming removed 0 bases at V and 0 bases at J, with 7 bases between. This CDR3 region has 14 residues. The CDR3 DNA follows: TGCGCCAGCAGCTTGGGAGGGGGCTCCTACGAGCAGTACTTC. Encoded protein: CASSLGGGSYEQYF.

This clone has just a few counts. This sequence joins TRBV7-2 and TRBJ2-1; 8 bases align to TRBD1. The CDR3 loop spans 15 amino acids. Germline V gene sequence: CDR1 SGHTA, CDR2 FQGNSA. V was pared by 5 bases and J by 15 bases, with 18 bases of the junction left unmatched. CDR3 sequence: CASSPDAGTGRDRFF. Written as DNA, the CDR3 is TGTGCCAGCAGCCCGGACGCCGGGACAGGCCGCGATCGGTTCTTC.

This chain links TRBV4-1 with TRBJ2-7; D ambiguous. CDR3 length: 14 residues. Germline V gene lookup returns CDR1 MGHRA and CDR2 YSYEKL. V dropped 1 base and J dropped 0 bases, with 7 bases sitting between them. The CDR3: CASSQAHGSYEQYF. The DNA of the CDR3 is TGCGCCAGCAGCCAAGCGCACGGCTCCTACGAGCAGTACTTC.

This chain links TRBV19 with TRBJ2-3, with 8 bases aligning to TRBD2. The length of the CDR3 is 17 residues. CDR1 LNHDA and CDR2 SQIVND come from the germline V gene (reference sequence). The V segment lost 2 bases and the J segment 4 bases; nucleotides outside the gene matches: 11. CDR3 sequence reads: CASSIRGSGAGADTQYF. The CDR3 DNA reads as TGTGCCAGTAGTATACGCGGTAGCGGGGCAGGGGCAGATACGCAGTATTTT.

This chain joins TRBV7-3 and TRBJ2-5; weak D call: TRBD2 (6 bases). The V gene's germline CDR1 is SGHTA and CDR2 FQGTGA. The CDR3 spans 17 residues. The germline V and J ends were trimmed by 3 bases and 2 bases, with 19 bases remaining between them. The CDR3 loop is CASSLGPPGSGQETQYF. The CDR3 DNA is TGTGCCAGCAGCTTGGGTCCTCCCGGGAGTGGACAAGAGACCCAGTACTTC.

The genes are TRBV4-1 and TRBJ1-2; TRBD1 matches at 7 bases. CDR1 and CDR2 (germline): MGHRA, YSYEKL. The CDR3 covers 14 residues. Trimming at V came to 1 base and at J to 8 bases, leaving 7 bases not matched to a gene. The CDR3 region has the DNA TGCGCCAGCAGCCAAGCTGACAGGGCCCGAGGCTACACCTTC. Translation: CASSQADRARGYTF.

This clone has a handful of counts. Germline and junction disagree at one end, which may indicate a read error. The sample has other DNA sequences that encode this CDR3 too. The V gene is TRBV5-4, the J gene TRBJ1-4, with TRBD1 matching over 10 bases. CDR3 length equals 17 residues. The germline gives CDR1 SGHNT, CDR2 YYREEE (reference sequence). CDR3 amino acids: CASSLAGQGGTNEKLFF. The CDR3 bases are TGCGCCAGCAGCTTGGCCGGACAGGGGGGGACTAATGAAAAACTGTTTTTT.

The chain links TRBV30 to TRBJ2-7; no definite D call. V lost 0 bases and J lost 6, with 18 bases in between. Germline V gene lookup returns CDR1 GTSNPN and CDR2 SVGIG (reference sequence). This CDR3 is built from 15 residues. The CDR3 DNA follows: TGTGCCTGGAGTGTACATTATGACGGAGCAGTCGAGCAGTACTTC. Translation: CAWSVHYDGAVEQYF.

V is TRBV5-4 and J is TRBJ2-3; 8 bases fit TRBD2. Germline CDR1 and CDR2: SGHNT and YYREEE (reference sequence). J gave up 2 bases and V 4 bases, and 9 bases lay outside the gene matches. This CDR3 is built from 16 residues. The CDR3 sequence: CASSVAKRGITDTQYF. For the CDR3, the DNA is TGTGCCAGCAGCGTTGCTAAGCGGGGGATCACAGATACGCAGTATTTT.

This chain links TRBV29-1 with TRBJ2-2; 7 positions agree with TRBD1. CDR1 and CDR2 (germline): SQVTM, ANQGSEA. J gave up 0 bases and V 5 bases, and 6 bases lay outside the gene matches. CDR3 length equals 15 residues. The DNA for the CDR3 is TGCAGCGTTTCTACGGGACAGTCGAACACCGGGGAGCTGTTTTTT. Encoded protein: CSVSTGQSNTGELFF.

V and J are TRBV5-1 and TRBJ2-6, with D perhaps TRBD2 (5 bases). The CDR3 totals 16 residues. Germline V gene sequence: CDR1 SGHRS, CDR2 YFSETQ. Trimming removed 0 bases from V and 4 bases from J, with 11 bases in between. CDR3 DNA sequence: TGCGCCAGCAGCTTGGTTTCGGGGTTAGGGGCCAACGTCCTGACTTTC. As protein: CASSLVSGLGANVLTF. Variable domain in full (rest from reference TRBV5-1 and TRBJ2-6): KAGVTQTPRYLIKTRGQQVTLSCSPISGHRSVSWYQQTPGQGLQFLFEYFSETQRNKGNFPGRFSGRQFSNSRSEMNVSTLELGDSALYLCASSLVSGLGANVLTFGAGSRLTVL.

V is TRBV15 and J is TRBJ2-7; tentatively, D is TRBD1 (5 bases). The CDR3 is 14 amino acids. Germline CDR1 is LNHNV and CDR2 is YYDKDF (reference sequence). Trimming left V 5 bases short and J 3 bases short, with 14 bases between. The CDR3 bases are TGTGCCACCAGCGTATCGACAGACCACTACGAGCAGTACTTC. Its translation: CATSVSTDHYEQYF.

This clone was found once. The rearrangement links TRBV11-1 to TRBJ2-1; D is possibly TRBD2 (6 bases). The CDR3 is 15 amino acids. CDR1 SGHAT and CDR2 FQDESV come from the germline V gene (reference sequence). The germline V and J ends were trimmed by 3 bases and 8 bases, with 17 bases remaining between them. CDR3 bases: TGTGCCAGCAGCTTCGATTTCGGCGGGGCCGATGAGCAGTTCTTC. The encoded protein is CASSFDFGGADEQFF.

The chain recombines TRBV5-1 with TRBJ1-2; 7 bases fit TRBD1. The CDR3 contains 16 residues. CDR1 SGHRS and CDR2 YFSETQ come from the germline V gene. After removal of 0 bases from V and 2 bases from J, the junction contained 7 bases not matched to a gene. CDR3 sequence reads: CASSLGGTEENYGYTF. CDR3 nucleotides: TGCGCCAGCAGCTTGGGAGGGACAGAGGAGAACTATGGCTACACCTTC.

This clone was detected only a few times. The chain is built from TRBV5-1 and TRBJ2-6, with a weak D call TRBD1 (7 bases). Between the trimmed V and J ends, which lost 6 bases and 0 bases, there was a span of 13 bases. Per the germline V gene, CDR1 is SGHRS and CDR2 is YFSETQ. The CDR3 extends over 16 amino acids. This CDR3 is CASTPQGGSGANVLTF. The CDR3, as DNA: TGCGCCAGCACCCCGCAGGGGGGCTCTGGGGCCAACGTCCTGACTTTC. Supplemented by reference TRBV5-1 and TRBJ2-6, the full variable domain reads KAGVTQTPRYLIKTRGQQVTLSCSPISGHRSVSWYQQTPGQGLQFLFEYFSETQRNKGNFPGRFSGRQFSNSRSEMNVSTLELGDSALYLCASTPQGGSGANVLTFGAGSRLTVL.

The chain combines TRBV29-1 with TRBJ1-2, with TRBD1 as a possible D gene (5 bases). The V end was cut by 5 bases, the J end by 3 bases, with 10 bases between. CDR3 length: 12 residues. The germline gives CDR1 SQVTM, CDR2 ANQGSEA. CDR3 in DNA: TGCAGCGTTCGGGGGTGGGACTATGGCTACACCTTC. This encodes CSVRGWDYGYTF.

In its sample, this clone was seen once. For the CDR3, the DNA is TGTGCCAGCAGCTTAGTCGAGACTTCGAACACTGAAGCTTTCTTT. Residues: CASSLVETSNTEAFF. J is TRBJ1-1 and V is TRBV7-8; D remains unclear. The CDR3 extends over 15 amino acids. V lost 1 base and J 1 base, leaving 10 bases between the germline ends. Germline CDR1 is SGHVS and CDR2 is FQNEAQ.

The V and J genes are TRBV5-6 and TRBJ1-1; perhaps TRBD1 as D (6 bases). Germline CDR1 reads SGHDT; CDR2 reads YYEEEE. V dropped 4 bases and J dropped 0 bases, with 10 bases sitting between them. This CDR3 has 14 residues. CDR3 protein: CASSRTVMNTEAFF. For the CDR3, the DNA is TGTGCCAGCAGCCGGACAGTCATGAACACTGAAGCTTTCTTT.